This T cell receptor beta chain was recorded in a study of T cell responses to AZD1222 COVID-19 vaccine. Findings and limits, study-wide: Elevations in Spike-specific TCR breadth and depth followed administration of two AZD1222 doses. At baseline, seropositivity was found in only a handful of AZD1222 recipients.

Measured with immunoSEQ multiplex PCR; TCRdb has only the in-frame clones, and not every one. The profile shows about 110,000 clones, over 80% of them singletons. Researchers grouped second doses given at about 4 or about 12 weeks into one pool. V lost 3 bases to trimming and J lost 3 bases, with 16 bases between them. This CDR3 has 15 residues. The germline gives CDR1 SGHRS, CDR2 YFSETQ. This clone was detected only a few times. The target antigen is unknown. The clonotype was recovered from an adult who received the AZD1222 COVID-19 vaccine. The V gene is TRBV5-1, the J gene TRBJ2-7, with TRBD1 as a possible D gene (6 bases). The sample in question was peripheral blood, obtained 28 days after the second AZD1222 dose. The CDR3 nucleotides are TGCGCCAGCAGCTGGGGCACAGGGACGATCTACGAGCAGTACTTC. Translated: CASSWGTGTIYEQYF.